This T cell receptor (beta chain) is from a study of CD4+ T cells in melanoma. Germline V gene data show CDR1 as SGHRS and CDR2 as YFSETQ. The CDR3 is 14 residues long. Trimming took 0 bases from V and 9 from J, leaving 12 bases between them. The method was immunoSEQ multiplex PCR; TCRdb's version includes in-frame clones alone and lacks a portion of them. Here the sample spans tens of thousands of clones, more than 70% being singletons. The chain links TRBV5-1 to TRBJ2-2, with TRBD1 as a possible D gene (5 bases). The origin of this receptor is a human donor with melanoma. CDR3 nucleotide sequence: TGCGCCAGCAGCTTGGGTCTTGGGGCCCGGGAGCTGTTTTTT. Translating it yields CASSLGLGARELFF.